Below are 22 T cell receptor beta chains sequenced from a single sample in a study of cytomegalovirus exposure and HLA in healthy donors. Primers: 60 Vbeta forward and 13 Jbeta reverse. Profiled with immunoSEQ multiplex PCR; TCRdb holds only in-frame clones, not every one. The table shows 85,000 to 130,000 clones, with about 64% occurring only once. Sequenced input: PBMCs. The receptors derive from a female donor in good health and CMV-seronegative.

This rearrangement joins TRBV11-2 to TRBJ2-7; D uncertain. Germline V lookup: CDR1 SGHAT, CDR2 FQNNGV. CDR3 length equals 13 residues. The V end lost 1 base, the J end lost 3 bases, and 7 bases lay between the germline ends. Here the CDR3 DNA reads TGTGCCAGCAGCTTAGGTTCACACTACGAGCAGTACTTC. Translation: CASSLGSHYEQYF.

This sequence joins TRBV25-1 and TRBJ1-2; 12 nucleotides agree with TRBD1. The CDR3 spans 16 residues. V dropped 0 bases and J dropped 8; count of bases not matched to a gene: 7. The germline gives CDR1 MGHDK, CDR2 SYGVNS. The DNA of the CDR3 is TGTGCCAGCAGTGAATACGGGACAGGGGGCGCGAGGGGCTACACCTTC. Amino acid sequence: CASSEYGTGGARGYTF.

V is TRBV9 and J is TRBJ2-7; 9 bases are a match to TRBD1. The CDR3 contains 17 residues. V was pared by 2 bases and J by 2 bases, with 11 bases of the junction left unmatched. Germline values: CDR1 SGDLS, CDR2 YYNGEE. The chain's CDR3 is CASSVTGGAGAPYEQYF. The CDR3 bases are TGTGCCAGCAGCGTTACAGGGGGCGCGGGAGCTCCCTACGAGCAGTACTTC.

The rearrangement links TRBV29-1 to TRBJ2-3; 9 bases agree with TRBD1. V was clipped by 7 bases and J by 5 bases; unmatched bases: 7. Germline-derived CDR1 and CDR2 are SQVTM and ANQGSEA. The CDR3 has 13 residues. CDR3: CSGGQGYGDTQYF. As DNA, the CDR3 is TGCAGCGGGGGACAGGGTTATGGAGATACGCAGTATTTT.

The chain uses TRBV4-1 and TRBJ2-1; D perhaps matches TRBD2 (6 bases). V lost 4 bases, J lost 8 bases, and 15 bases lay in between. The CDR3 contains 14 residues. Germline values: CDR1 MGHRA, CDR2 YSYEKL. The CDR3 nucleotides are TGCGCCAGCAGCCCTGTGGGGGAGGCCTATGAGCAGTTCTTC. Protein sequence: CASSPVGEAYEQFF.

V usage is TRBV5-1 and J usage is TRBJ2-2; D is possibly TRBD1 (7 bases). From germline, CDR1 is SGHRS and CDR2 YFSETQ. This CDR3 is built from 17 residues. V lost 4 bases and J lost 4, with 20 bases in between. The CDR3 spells CASSSLFRQGLTGELFF. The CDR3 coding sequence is TGCGCCAGCAGCAGCCTATTTCGACAGGGACTCACCGGGGAGCTGTTTTTT.

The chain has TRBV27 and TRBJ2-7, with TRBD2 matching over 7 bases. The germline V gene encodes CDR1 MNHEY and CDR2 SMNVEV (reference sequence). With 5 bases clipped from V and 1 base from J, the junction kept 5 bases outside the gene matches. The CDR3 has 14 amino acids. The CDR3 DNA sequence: TGTGCCAGCAGTACGGGACTAACATCCTACGAGCAGTACTTC. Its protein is CASSTGLTSYEQYF.

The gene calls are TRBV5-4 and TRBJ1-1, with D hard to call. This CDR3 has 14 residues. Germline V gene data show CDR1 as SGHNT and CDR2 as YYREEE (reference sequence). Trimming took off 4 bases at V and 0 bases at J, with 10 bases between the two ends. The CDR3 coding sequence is TGTGCCAGCAGCACCGGACTGATGAACACTGAAGCTTTCTTT. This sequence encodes CASSTGLMNTEAFF.

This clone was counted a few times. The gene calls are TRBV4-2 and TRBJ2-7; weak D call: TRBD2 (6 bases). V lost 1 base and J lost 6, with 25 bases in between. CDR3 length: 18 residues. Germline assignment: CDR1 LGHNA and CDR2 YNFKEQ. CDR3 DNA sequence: TGTGCCAGCAGCCAAGTCTATTGGAGGAGGGGCGAAAATCCCGAGCAGTACTTC. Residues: CASSQVYWRRGENPEQYF.

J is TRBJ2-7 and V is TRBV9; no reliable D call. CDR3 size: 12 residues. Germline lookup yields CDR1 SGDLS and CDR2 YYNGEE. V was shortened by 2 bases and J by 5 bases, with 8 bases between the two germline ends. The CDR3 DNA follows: TGTGCCAGCAGCGTTTCGAGTGACGAGCAGTACTTC. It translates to CASSVSSDEQYF.

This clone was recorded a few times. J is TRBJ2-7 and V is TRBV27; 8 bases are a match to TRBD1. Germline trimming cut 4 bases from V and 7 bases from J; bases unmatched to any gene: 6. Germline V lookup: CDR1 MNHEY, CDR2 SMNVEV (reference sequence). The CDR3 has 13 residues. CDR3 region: CASSWGRGQEQYF. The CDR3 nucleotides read TGTGCCAGCAGTTGGGGCAGGGGGCAAGAGCAGTACTTC.

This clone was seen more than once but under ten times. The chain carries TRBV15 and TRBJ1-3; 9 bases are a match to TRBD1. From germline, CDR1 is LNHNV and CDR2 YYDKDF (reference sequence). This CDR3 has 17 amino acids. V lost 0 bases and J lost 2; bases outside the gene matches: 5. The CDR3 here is CATSRDLDRGAGNTIYF. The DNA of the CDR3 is TGTGCCACCAGCAGAGATCTGGACAGGGGAGCTGGAAACACCATATATTTT.

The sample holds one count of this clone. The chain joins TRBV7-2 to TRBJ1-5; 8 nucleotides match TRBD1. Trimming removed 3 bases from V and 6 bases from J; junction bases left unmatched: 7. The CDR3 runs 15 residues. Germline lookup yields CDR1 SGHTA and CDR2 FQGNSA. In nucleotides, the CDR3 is TGTGCCAGCAGCTTGGACCCAGGGGGCACTCAGCCCCAGCATTTT. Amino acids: CASSLDPGGTQPQHF.

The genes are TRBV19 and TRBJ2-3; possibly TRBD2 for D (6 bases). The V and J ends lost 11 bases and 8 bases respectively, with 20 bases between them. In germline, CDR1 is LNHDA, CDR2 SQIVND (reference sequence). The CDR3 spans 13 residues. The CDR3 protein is CAGLQRESVTQYF. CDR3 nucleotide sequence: TGTGCCGGACTTCAACGGGAGAGTGTTACGCAGTATTTT.

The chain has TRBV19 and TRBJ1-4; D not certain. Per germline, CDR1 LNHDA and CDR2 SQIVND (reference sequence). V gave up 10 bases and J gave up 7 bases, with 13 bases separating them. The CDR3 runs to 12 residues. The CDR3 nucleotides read TGTGCCACCGAAAGTCCGGGTGAAAAACTGTTTTTT. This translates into CATESPGEKLFF.

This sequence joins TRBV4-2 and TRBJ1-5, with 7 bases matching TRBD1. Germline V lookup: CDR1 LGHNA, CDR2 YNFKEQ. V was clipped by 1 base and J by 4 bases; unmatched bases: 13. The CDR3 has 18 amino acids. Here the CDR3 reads CASSQARGPSGTNQPQHF. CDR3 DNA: TGTGCCAGCAGCCAAGCTAGGGGGCCATCCGGGACTAATCAGCCCCAGCATTTT.

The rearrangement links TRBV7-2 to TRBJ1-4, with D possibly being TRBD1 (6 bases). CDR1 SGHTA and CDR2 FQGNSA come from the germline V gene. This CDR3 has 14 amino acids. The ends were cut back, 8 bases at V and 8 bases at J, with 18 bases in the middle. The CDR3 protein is CASRRGGAREKLFF. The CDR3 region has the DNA TGTGCCAGCCGCCGAGGGGGGGCGCGGGAAAAACTGTTTTTT.

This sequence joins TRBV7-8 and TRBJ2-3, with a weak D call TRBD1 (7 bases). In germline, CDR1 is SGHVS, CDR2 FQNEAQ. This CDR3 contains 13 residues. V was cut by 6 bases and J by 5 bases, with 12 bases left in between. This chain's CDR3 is CASSSQGGDTQYF. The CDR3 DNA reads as TGTGCCAGCAGTTCCCAGGGGGGAGATACGCAGTATTTT.

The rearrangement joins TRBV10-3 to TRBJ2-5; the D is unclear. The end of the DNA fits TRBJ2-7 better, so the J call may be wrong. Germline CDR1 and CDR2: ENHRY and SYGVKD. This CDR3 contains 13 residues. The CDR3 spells CAISDPKIYEQYF. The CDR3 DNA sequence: TGTGCCATCAGTGACCCAAAGATTTACGAGCAGTACTTC.

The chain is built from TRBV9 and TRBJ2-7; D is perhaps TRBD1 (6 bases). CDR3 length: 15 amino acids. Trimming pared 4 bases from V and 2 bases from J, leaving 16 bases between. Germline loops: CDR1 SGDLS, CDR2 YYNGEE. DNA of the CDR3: TGTGCCAGCAGCACCGGTGCAGGGGAGACCTACGAGCAGTACTTC. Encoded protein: CASSTGAGETYEQYF.

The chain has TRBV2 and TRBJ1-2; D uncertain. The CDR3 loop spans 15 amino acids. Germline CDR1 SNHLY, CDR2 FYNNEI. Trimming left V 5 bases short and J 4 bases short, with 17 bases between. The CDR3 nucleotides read TGTGCCAGCAGTACTAAACGGGGATCCCCCTATGGCTACACCTTC. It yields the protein CASSTKRGSPYGYTF.

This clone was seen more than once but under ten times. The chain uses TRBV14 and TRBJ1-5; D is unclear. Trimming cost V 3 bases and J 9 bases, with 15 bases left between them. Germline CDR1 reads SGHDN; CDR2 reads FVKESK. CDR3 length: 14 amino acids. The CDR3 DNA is TGTGCCAGCAGCCAGTTACAGTTTAAGGTGCCCCAGCATTTT. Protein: CASSQLQFKVPQHF.